Included here is one T cell receptor (beta chain) sequence, with context. Trimming removed 0 bases from V and 2 bases from J, with 11 bases in between. The CDR3 covers 15 residues. Germline CDR1 and CDR2: MNHEY and SVGAGI. Produced via immunoSEQ multiplex PCR; TCRdb's table is partial and in-frame only. The sample includes 130,000 to 150,000 clones, almost 90% of them seen just once. The sample belongs to a study of blood T cell repertoires in COVID-19. Sequencing was carried out using peripheral blood. This receptor was taken from a man in his fifties with active or convalescent COVID-19. J is TRBJ2-7 and V is TRBV6-5, with D possibly matching TRBD2 (7 bases). This CDR3 reads CASSYSGGGTYEQYF. The CDR3 DNA is TGTGCCAGCAGTTACTCAGGGGGAGGGACCTACGAGCAGTACTTC.